Listed below are T cell receptor beta chains from one sample, sequenced in a study of shared clonotypes between healthy human individuals. TCRdb's table, derived via immunoSEQ multiplex PCR, lists solely in-frame clones and lacks some. The sample has fewer than 700,000 clones; approximately 95% are singletons. Sequenced sample: naive CD8+ T cells sorted from blood. The origin of the receptors is a woman aged 25 to 39 in good health. Both conserved end residues are part of each CDR3. A D gene is named only where the DNA matches it firmly. The listing skips clone size in some rows; elsewhere it reads once, few, many or a size class.

d_call	v_call	clone_size	j_call	cdr3_nt	cdr3_aa
.	TRBV30	.	TRBJ1-3	TGTGCCTGGGGGGACATATCTGGAAACACCATATATTTT	CAWGDISGNTIYF
.	TRBV11-2	once	TRBJ2-1	TGTGCCAGCAGCCCACCTCTCTACAATGAGCAGTTCTTC	CASSPPLYNEQFF
.	TRBV2	.	TRBJ2-7	TGTGCCAGCGAGGGGAGCTCCTACGAGCAGTACTTC	CASEGSSYEQYF
.	TRBV2	.	TRBJ2-3	TGTGCCACCAGTGAGGGGAGAGAGAGGGCAGATACGCAGTATTTT	CATSEGRERADTQYF
.	TRBV21-1	.	TRBJ1-5	TGTGCCAGCAGCAAAGGGGAGCAGATCAATCAGCCCCAGCATTTT	CASSKGEQINQPQHF
TRBD1	TRBV4-2	.	TRBJ1-1	TGTGCCAGCAGCCTCGGGACAGAAATTATGAACACTGAAGCTTTCTTT	CASSLGTEIMNTEAFF
.	TRBV5-1	.	TRBJ1-3	TGCGCCAGCAGCTTGACCTTTGAATACAACACCATATATTTT	CASSLTFEYNTIYF
TRBD2	TRBV28	.	TRBJ2-7	TGTGCCAGCAGTGGGACGACTAGCGGGACTACCTACGAGCAGTACTTC	CASSGTTSGTTYEQYF
.	TRBV20-1	.	TRBJ2-5	TGCAGTGCTAGAGTTTGGGAGACCCAGTACTTC	CSARVWETQYF
TRBD1	TRBV7-9	.	TRBJ1-2	TGTGCCAGCAGGGACGGGACAGCCTATGGCTACACCTTC	CASRDGTAYGYTF
.	TRBV6-1	.	TRBJ2-5	TGTGCCAGCAATCCTTGGGAGACCCAGTACTTC	CASNPWETQYF
.	TRBV5-1	.	TRBJ2-2	TGCGCCAGCAGCTTGTGGGCAGTCTCGAACACCGGGGAGCTGTTTTTT	CASSLWAVSNTGELFF
.	TRBV7-8	.	TRBJ2-7	TGTGCCAGCAGCTTATCTTCCGGCAGCCCCTACGAGCAGTACTTC	CASSLSSGSPYEQYF
.	TRBV5-5	.	TRBJ1-5	TGTGCCAGCAGCTTCATCGGGGACGCTCCCCAGCATTTT	CASSFIGDAPQHF
.	TRBV6-6	.	TRBJ1-2	TGTGCCAGCAGTTACTCGAGTCTCACCTATGGCTACACCTTC	CASSYSSLTYGYTF
.	TRBV27	.	TRBJ2-3	TGTGCCAGCAGTTCCGGGACACACACAGATACGCAGTATTTT	CASSSGTHTDTQYF
.	TRBV19	.	TRBJ2-3	TGTGCCAGTAGTATAGATCTATTGACGTCCCGAGGAGAAGATACGCAGTATTTT	CASSIDLLTSRGEDTQYF
TRBD2	TRBV27	.	TRBJ2-7	TGTGCCAGCAGTTTATTTGCGGGAGATCGCGAGCAGTACTTC	CASSLFAGDREQYF
TRBD1	TRBV6-1	.	TRBJ2-7	TGTGCCAGCAGTCTCCCCGGACAGGGGACCTACGAGCAGTACTTC	CASSLPGQGTYEQYF
TRBD2	TRBV11-2	.	TRBJ2-7	TGTGCCAGCAGCTTATCGGGGACTAGCGCTGTCTACGAGCAGTACTTC	CASSLSGTSAVYEQYF
.	TRBV4-2	.	TRBJ1-1	TGTGCCAGCAGCTCCAGACCGGAGGCTGAAGCTTTCTTT	CASSSRPEAEAFF
.	TRBV5-6	.	TRBJ2-7	TGTGCCAGCAGCTTTTCCTCCAGGGTTGGCGAGCAGTACTTC	CASSFSSRVGEQYF
.	TRBV13	.	TRBJ2-1	TGTGCCAGCAGCCAGAGACGGGGGGAGCAGTTCTTC	CASSQRRGEQFF
TRBD1	TRBV2	.	TRBJ1-1	TGTGCCAGCAGGGAAGACAGGGGGGACACTGAAGCTTTCTTT	CASREDRGDTEAFF